Listed below are T cell receptor beta chains from one sample, sequenced in a study of blood T cells in healthy people across ages. TCRdb recomputed calls from the 5' RACE reads with MiXCR, one row per CDR3 protein. Found here are 710,000 or so distinct CDR3 sequences, roughly 20% of them singletons; the top ten hold roughly 22%. Sequenced material: blood. These receptors all come from a man in his 70s in good health. The CDR3 runs from the conserved cysteine through the conserved F or W. Fields, in order: J gene, V gene, clone size, CDR3 protein. Rows may omit the clone size; those that give it use once, few, many or a size class.

j_gene: TRBJ2-4; v_gene: TRBV7-9; abundance: once; CDR3aa: CASSLVNSGGRNIQYF
j_gene: TRBJ2-3; v_gene: TRBV20-1; abundance: few; CDR3aa: CSASPPGDHSTDTQYF
j_gene: TRBJ2-3; v_gene: TRBV7-9; abundance: -; CDR3aa: CASSRGQQTTDTQYF
j_gene: TRBJ2-1; v_gene: TRBV12-3/TRBV12-4; abundance: -; CDR3aa: CASRPGLAASYNEQFF
j_gene: TRBJ1-1; v_gene: TRBV20-1; abundance: -; CDR3aa: CSANRQGALTEAFF
j_gene: TRBJ2-5; v_gene: TRBV5-1; abundance: -; CDR3aa: CASSLGVWDWRQETQCF
j_gene: TRBJ2-5; v_gene: TRBV7-2; abundance: few; CDR3aa: CASTEFRETQYF
j_gene: TRBJ2-1; v_gene: TRBV20-1; abundance: -; CDR3aa: CSARDRSGAYNEQFF
j_gene: TRBJ2-3; v_gene: TRBV29-1; abundance: -; CDR3aa: CSVGGQGNTDTQYF
j_gene: TRBJ1-1; v_gene: TRBV18; abundance: few; CDR3aa: CASSSLRRQGDEAFF
j_gene: TRBJ1-2; v_gene: TRBV29-1; abundance: -; CDR3aa: CSARSPGRDYGYTF
j_gene: TRBJ2-5; v_gene: TRBV24-1; abundance: -; CDR3aa: CATSDPDREEETQYF
j_gene: TRBJ1-2; v_gene: TRBV9; abundance: many; CDR3aa: CASSVSVSGYTF
j_gene: TRBJ1-3; v_gene: TRBV12-3/TRBV12-4; abundance: -; CDR3aa: CASSPAGQGNTIYF
j_gene: TRBJ2-2; v_gene: TRBV5-1; abundance: -; CDR3aa: CASSYPGRSGTGELFF
j_gene: TRBJ2-1; v_gene: TRBV6-1; abundance: few; CDR3aa: CASSRTSGRGSYNEQFF
j_gene: TRBJ1-5; v_gene: TRBV7-8; abundance: -; CDR3aa: CASSLGDLYGFSNQPQHF
j_gene: TRBJ1-4; v_gene: TRBV12-3/TRBV12-4; abundance: few; CDR3aa: CASRQDGEKLFF
j_gene: TRBJ1-4; v_gene: TRBV9; abundance: few; CDR3aa: CASSVDRDVGEKLFF
j_gene: TRBJ2-5; v_gene: TRBV27; abundance: -; CDR3aa: CASSLRRDGRTQYF
j_gene: -; v_gene: TRBV12-3/TRBV12-4; abundance: -; CDR3aa: CASSLRRTSGGISYEQYF
j_gene: TRBJ1-1; v_gene: TRBV29-1; abundance: few; CDR3aa: CSVERYTEAFF
j_gene: TRBJ1-2; v_gene: TRBV12-3/TRBV12-4; abundance: -; CDR3aa: CASRDGGSGGYTF
j_gene: TRBJ1-1; v_gene: TRBV15; abundance: -; CDR3aa: CATSRDRGLGTEAFF
j_gene: TRBJ2-5; v_gene: TRBV4-1; abundance: few; CDR3aa: CASSQDWGKETQYF
j_gene: TRBJ2-1; v_gene: TRBV15; abundance: few; CDR3aa: CATYESGQGTYEQFF
j_gene: TRBJ1-1; v_gene: TRBV29-1; abundance: -; CDR3aa: CSVDRGHTEAFF
j_gene: TRBJ1-4; v_gene: TRBV21-1; abundance: -; CDR3aa: CASSEQGPGDEKLFF
j_gene: TRBJ2-1; v_gene: TRBV3-1; abundance: -; CDR3aa: CASSSRDYHNEQFF
j_gene: TRBJ2-4; v_gene: TRBV6-5; abundance: -; CDR3aa: CASSESRVGAKNIQYF
j_gene: TRBJ1-2; v_gene: TRBV3-1; abundance: -; CDR3aa: CASSQDARVGGYTF
j_gene: TRBJ2-6; v_gene: TRBV29-1; abundance: -; CDR3aa: CSVATDLWANVLTF
j_gene: TRBJ1-2; v_gene: TRBV20-1; abundance: -; CDR3aa: CSARDPGTLEGYTF
j_gene: TRBJ1-5; v_gene: TRBV12-3/TRBV12-4; abundance: -; CDR3aa: CASSIGQPQHF
j_gene: TRBJ2-5; v_gene: TRBV7-7; abundance: -; CDR3aa: CASSLYGAGETQYF
j_gene: TRBJ2-2; v_gene: TRBV19; abundance: -; CDR3aa: CASSTRAGNTGELFF
j_gene: TRBJ2-1; v_gene: TRBV5-5; abundance: few; CDR3aa: CASVRLAGLNEQFF
j_gene: TRBJ1-4; v_gene: TRBV2; abundance: few; CDR3aa: CASSEAISGEKLFF
j_gene: TRBJ2-5; v_gene: TRBV28; abundance: -; CDR3aa: CASSLVQGKTQYF
j_gene: TRBJ1-2; v_gene: TRBV5-8; abundance: once; CDR3aa: CASSLDWATTYGYTF
j_gene: TRBJ1-2; v_gene: TRBV2; abundance: few; CDR3aa: CASSEAPAASGCTF
j_gene: -; v_gene: TRBV19; abundance: few; CDR3aa: CASSIWGGETQYF
j_gene: -; v_gene: TRBV29-1; abundance: few; CDR3aa: CSVGGVEQYF
j_gene: -; v_gene: TRBV29-1; abundance: -; CDR3aa: CSVEAGGHNEQFF
j_gene: TRBJ1-4; v_gene: TRBV20-1; abundance: -; CDR3aa: CSARAPRATNEKLFF
j_gene: TRBJ1-3; v_gene: TRBV10-3; abundance: few; CDR3aa: CAITLGQGAENTIYF
j_gene: TRBJ2-1; v_gene: TRBV20-1; abundance: few; CDR3aa: CSASGLVGPYNEQFF
j_gene: -; v_gene: TRBV6-5; abundance: few; CDR3aa: CASRTGTGEYEQYF
j_gene: TRBJ1-5; v_gene: TRBV7-2; abundance: many; CDR3aa: CASSLEGGRKPQHF
j_gene: TRBJ2-3; v_gene: TRBV7-2; abundance: few; CDR3aa: CASSLDPGTDTDTQYF
j_gene: TRBJ2-3; v_gene: TRBV4-1; abundance: few; CDR3aa: CASSHPNGVAGATDTQYF
j_gene: TRBJ1-1; v_gene: TRBV6-1; abundance: few; CDR3aa: CASSGALGREAFF
j_gene: TRBJ2-1; v_gene: TRBV12-3/TRBV12-4; abundance: few; CDR3aa: CASSLWGSSYNEQFF
j_gene: TRBJ2-1; v_gene: TRBV27; abundance: few; CDR3aa: CASKVYGGLGDEQFF
j_gene: TRBJ1-4; v_gene: TRBV12-3/TRBV12-4; abundance: few; CDR3aa: CASTTKTGKLFF
j_gene: TRBJ2-2; v_gene: TRBV7-7; abundance: -; CDR3aa: CASSPFGYGELFF
j_gene: TRBJ2-7; v_gene: TRBV29-1; abundance: few; CDR3aa: CSVASGPYEQYF